This entry lists 11 T cell receptor beta chains sequenced from one sample in a study of cytomegalovirus exposure and HLA in healthy donors. With 60 Vbeta and 13 Jbeta primers, the PCR was carried out. The protocol was immunoSEQ multiplex PCR, while the TCRdb copy is restricted to in-frame clones and leaves out a portion. The data show some 140,000 clones, with 65% to 80% seen just once and roughly 1.3% held by the top ten. Source material: PBMCs. The receptor source for this set is a male donor in good health and CMV-seropositive.

In its sample, this clone was seen a few times. At one end, the junction sequence differs from germline, possibly due to a read error. CDR3 sequence reads: CASSLGPLGHLISF. Written as DNA, the CDR3 is TGTGCCAGCAGCTTGGGGCCCCTAGGACACCTAATTTCCTTC. The V and J genes are TRBV11-3 and TRBJ1-2; D perhaps matches TRBD1 (5 bases). The germline CDR1 and CDR2 sequences are SGHNT and YENEEA. The CDR3 runs 14 residues.

This CDR3 is CASSLALLAEGYNEQFF. The DNA of the CDR3 is TGTGCCAGCAGCTTAGCATTACTAGCGGAAGGCTACAATGAGCAGTTCTTC. The chain combines TRBV7-9 with TRBJ2-1, with TRBD2 matching over 8 bases. V trimming: 0 bases; J trimming: 3 bases; junction bases outside the gene matches: 7. CDR1 SEHNR and CDR2 FQNEAQ come from the germline V gene (reference sequence). The CDR3 covers 17 residues.

The V and J genes are TRBV27 and TRBJ2-7; D is possibly TRBD2 (5 bases). Trimming stripped 6 bases from V and 4 bases from J, with 16 bases between. CDR1 and CDR2 (germline): MNHEY, SMNVEV (reference sequence). This CDR3 spans 14 amino acids. The CDR3 protein is CASSLASSIYEQYF. As DNA, the CDR3 is TGTGCCAGCAGCCTAGCTTCATCGATTTACGAGCAGTACTTC.

The table lists this clone with a count of one. At one end the junction does not follow the germline gene, possibly because of a read error. This rearrangement joins TRBV7-9 to TRBJ2-1, with 7 bases aligning to TRBD1. This CDR3 is built from 16 residues. In germline, CDR1 is SEHNR, CDR2 FQNEAQ (reference sequence). This chain's CDR3 is CSSSLVEGAPYNEQFF. DNA for the CDR3: TGTTCCAGCAGCTTAGTTGAGGGGGCCCCCTACAATGAGCAGTTCTTC. Full variable domain (missing parts from reference TRBV7-9 and TRBJ2-1): DTGVSQNPRHKITKRGQNVTFRCDPISEHNRLYWYRQTLGQGPEFLTYFQNEAQLEKSRLLSDRFSAERPKGSFSTLEIQRTEQGDSAMYLCSSSLVEGAPYNEQFFGPGTRLTVL.

This sequence joins TRBV7-2 and TRBJ2-3; 11 nucleotides align to TRBD2. The CDR3 extends over 16 amino acids. The V gene's germline CDR1 is SGHTA and CDR2 FQGNSA. The V and J ends lost 4 bases and 2 bases, in that order; junction bases with no gene match: 5. The CDR3, as DNA: TGTGCCAGCAGCTCCGTAGCGGGGGGGATCACAGATACGCAGTATTTT. Its protein is CASSSVAGGITDTQYF.

This clone was seen more than once but under ten times. At one of its ends the junction is not consistent with the germline gene, which may arise from a read error. The chain uses TRBV7-7 and TRBJ2-5; D is undetermined. The CDR3 consists of 11 residues. Germline loops: CDR1 SSHAT, CDR2 FNYEAQ (reference sequence). The CDR3 spells CASSTGETQYF. CDR3 nucleotide sequence: TGTGCTAGCAGCACCGGAGAGACCCAGTACTTC.

This sequence joins TRBV11-3 and TRBJ2-1, with no clear D. V was trimmed by 2 bases and J by 2 bases, leaving 10 bases between them. CDR3 length: 15 amino acids. Germline assignment: CDR1 SGHNT and CDR2 YENEEA. The CDR3, as DNA: TGTGCCAGCAGCTTAAGGCCAGGCCCCTACAATGAGCAGTTCTTC. This sequence encodes CASSLRPGPYNEQFF.

The chain links TRBV4-1 to TRBJ2-1; 9 bases fit TRBD2. The CDR3 runs to 15 residues. Germline V CDR1 and CDR2: MGHRA, YSYEKL. The V gene end was trimmed by 2 bases and the J gene end by 3 bases; junction bases not matched to a gene: 2. The DNA for the CDR3 is TGCGCCAGCAGCCAACTTAGCGGGAGCTACAATGAGCAGTTCTTC. It yields the protein CASSQLSGSYNEQFF.

This clone has a handful of counts. The rearrangement joins TRBV7-2 to TRBJ1-3; 8 bases map to TRBD1. The V segment lost 5 bases and the J segment 0 bases; nucleotides outside the gene matches: 3. Germline CDR1 SGHTA, CDR2 FQGNSA. This CDR3 is 15 amino acids long. The CDR3 DNA is TGTGCCAGCAGCACGACAGGGGACTCTGGAAACACCATATATTTT. This codes for CASSTTGDSGNTIYF.

The chain is built from TRBV7-9 and TRBJ1-1, with 7 bases aligning to TRBD1. V shed 7 bases, J shed 2 bases, and the junction held 1 base outside the gene matches. The CDR3 extends over 12 amino acids. CDR1 and CDR2 (germline): SEHNR, FQNEAQ (reference sequence). The CDR3 spells CASTGGNTEAFF. CDR3 nucleotide sequence: TGTGCCAGCACAGGGGGAAACACTGAAGCTTTCTTT.

The genes are TRBV10-1 and TRBJ2-2, with 7 bases identical to TRBD2. Unmatched junction bases numbered 9, after V lost 6 bases and J lost 5 bases. This CDR3 has 15 residues. Germline assignment: CDR1 WNHNN and CDR2 SYGVQD (reference sequence). CDR3 sequence (DNA): TGCGCCAGCAGCAGCGGGGCCGAAGGAACCGGGGAGCTGTTTTTT. Protein product: CASSSGAEGTGELFF.